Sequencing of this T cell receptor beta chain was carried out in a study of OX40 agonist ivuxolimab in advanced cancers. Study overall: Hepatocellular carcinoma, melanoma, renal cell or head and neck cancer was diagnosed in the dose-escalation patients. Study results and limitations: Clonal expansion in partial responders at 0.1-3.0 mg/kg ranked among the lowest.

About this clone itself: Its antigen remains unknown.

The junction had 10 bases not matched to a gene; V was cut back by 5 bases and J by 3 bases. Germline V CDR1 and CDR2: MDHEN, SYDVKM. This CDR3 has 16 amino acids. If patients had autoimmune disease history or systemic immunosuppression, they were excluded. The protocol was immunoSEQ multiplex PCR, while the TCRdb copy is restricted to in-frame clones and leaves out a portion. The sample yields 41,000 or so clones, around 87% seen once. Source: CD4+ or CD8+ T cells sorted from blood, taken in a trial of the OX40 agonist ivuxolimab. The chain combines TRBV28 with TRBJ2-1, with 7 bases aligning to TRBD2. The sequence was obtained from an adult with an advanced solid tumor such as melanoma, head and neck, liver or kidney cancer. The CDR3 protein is CASSRASGGSYNEQFF. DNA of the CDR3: TGTGCCAGCAGTCGGGCGAGCGGCGGGAGCTACAATGAGCAGTTCTTC.